This T cell receptor (beta chain) stems from a study of tumor and adjacent non-tumor tissue in lung cancer. No cell sorting was done before RNA was extracted from the tissue. Distant lung tissue was collected more than 3 cm away from the tumor edge. The CDR3 has 13 residues. Germline loops: CDR1 LNHNV, CDR2 YYDKDF (reference sequence). In its sample, this clonotype was seen once. Its specificity is not known. The junction departs from germline at one end; a sequencing error may be responsible. The library came from three nested PCR rounds adapted from ARM-PCR protocols. TCRdb passed the multiplex PCR reads through MiXCR, listing each CDR3 protein once. Among some 100,000 distinct CDR3 sequences listed, 75% to 85% were seen once. Study results and limitations: Top 100 clones took a larger repertoire share in normal lung. Significantly higher TCR diversity was found in tumor than normal lung.

The sequence derives from a man aged 55 to 69 with small cell lung cancer. V usage is TRBV15 and J usage is TRBJ2-5; 10 bases line up with TRBD2. Material for sequencing was distant non-tumor lung tissue. CDR3 DNA: TGTGCCACCAGCGTAGCGGGAGGAGATACCCAGCACTTC. As protein: CATSVAGGDTQHF.